This TCR beta chain is from a study of control samples from healthy donors and cancer patients. TCRdb keeps only in-frame clones here, not all; method: immunoSEQ multiplex PCR. The sample shows 95,000 to 150,000 clones, 80% to 95% of them seen only once. CDR1 and CDR2 from the germline V gene are LGHNA and YSLEER. V trimming: 7 bases; J trimming: 11 bases; junction bases outside the gene matches: 11. The CDR3 has 15 residues. The chain joins TRBV4-3 to TRBJ2-1; 13 bases map to TRBD2. This clonotype was obtained from a man of 80 years or more with head and neck cancer. Source material: PBMCs. CDR3 amino acids: CASKENGLAGEKQFF. DNA of the CDR3: TGCGCCAGCAAAGAAAACGGACTAGCGGGAGAAAAGCAGTTCTTC.